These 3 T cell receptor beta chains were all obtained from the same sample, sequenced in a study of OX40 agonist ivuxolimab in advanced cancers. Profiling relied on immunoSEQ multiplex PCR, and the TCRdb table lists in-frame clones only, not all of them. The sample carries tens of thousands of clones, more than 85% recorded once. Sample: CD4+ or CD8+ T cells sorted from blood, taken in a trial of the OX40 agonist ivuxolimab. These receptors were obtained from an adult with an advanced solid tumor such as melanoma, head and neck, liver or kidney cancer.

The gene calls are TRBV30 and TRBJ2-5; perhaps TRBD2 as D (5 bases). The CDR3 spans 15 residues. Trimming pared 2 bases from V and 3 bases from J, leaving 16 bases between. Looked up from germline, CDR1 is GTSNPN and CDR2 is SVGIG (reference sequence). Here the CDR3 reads CAWSRRGRREETQYF. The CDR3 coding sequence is TGTGCCTGGAGTAGGCGCGGGCGTAGAGAAGAGACCCAGTACTTC.

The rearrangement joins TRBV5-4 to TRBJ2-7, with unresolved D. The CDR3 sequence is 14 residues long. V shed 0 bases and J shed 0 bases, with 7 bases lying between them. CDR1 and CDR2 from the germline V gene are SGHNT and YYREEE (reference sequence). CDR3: CASSLVSASYEQYF. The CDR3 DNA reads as TGTGCCAGCAGCTTGGTATCAGCCTCCTACGAGCAGTACTTC.

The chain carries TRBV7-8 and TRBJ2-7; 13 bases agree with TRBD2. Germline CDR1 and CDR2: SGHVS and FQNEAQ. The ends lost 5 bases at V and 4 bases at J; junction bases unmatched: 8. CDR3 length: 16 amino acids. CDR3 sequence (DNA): TGTGCCAGCAGCACTCCCGGGACTAGCGGGATTTACGAGCAGTACTTC. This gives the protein CASSTPGTSGIYEQYF.